These 4 T cell receptor beta chains share one sample of origin, sequenced in a study of blood T cell repertoires in COVID-19. Assay: immunoSEQ multiplex PCR; the TCRdb copy retains only in-frame clones and omits some. The table includes 55,000 to 95,000 clones, about 84% detected once. Sequences were obtained from peripheral blood. The receptors were gathered from a woman in her sixties or seventies with acute or convalescent COVID-19.

This clone was seen more than once but under ten times. The chain has TRBV7-8 and TRBJ2-3, with D maybe TRBD2 (5 bases). Germline V gives CDR1 SGHVS, CDR2 FQNEAQ. Trimming cost V 1 base and J 3 bases, with 11 bases left between them. The CDR3 is 15 residues long. CDR3 sequence reads: CASSLGFGKTDTQYF. DNA for the CDR3: TGTGCCAGCAGCTTAGGATTCGGGAAAACAGATACGCAGTATTTT.

The chain joins TRBV19 to TRBJ1-1; TRBD1 is a possible D gene (6 bases). Between the trimmed V and J ends, which lost 5 bases and 10 bases, there was a span of 20 bases. CDR1 and CDR2 from the germline V gene are LNHDA and SQIVND (reference sequence). The CDR3 runs to 14 residues. CDR3 in amino acids: CASSLAGVGSGAFF. The CDR3 nucleotides read TGTGCCAGTAGTCTGGCAGGGGTTGGTTCGGGAGCTTTCTTT.

This clone appeared a few times. V gene TRBV30 combines with J gene TRBJ1-2; D might be TRBD1 (6 bases). The length of the CDR3 is 13 residues. Trimming shortened V by 3 bases and J by 4 bases, and 12 bases separated the two germline ends. Germline CDR1 is GTSNPN and CDR2 is SVGIG (reference sequence). CDR3 amino acids: CAWRETGTYGYTF. DNA of the CDR3: TGTGCCTGGAGGGAAACAGGGACCTATGGCTACACCTTC.

The J gene is TRBJ1-5, the V gene TRBV19, with 7 positions matching TRBD1. Germline V CDR1 and CDR2: LNHDA, SQIVND (reference sequence). V lost 6 bases to trimming and J lost 7 bases; unmatched junction nucleotides: 3. The CDR3 runs to 12 residues. CDR3 coding DNA: TGTGCCAGTAGCCACAGGGGACAGCCCCAGCATTTT. Translated: CASSHRGQPQHF.